These T cell receptor beta chains were read from a single sample in a study of beta chain features in type 1 diabetes. Sequencing was performed with immunoSEQ multiplex PCR; in TCRdb, only in-frame clones are kept and a portion is missing. The sample yields roughly 47,000 clones, approximately 44% seen once. Sequencing was done on a sample of stem cell memory CD4+ T cells from blood. The receptor source for this set is a man under 40 with type 1 diabetes. Both conserved end residues are part of each CDR3. A D gene is named only where the DNA matches it firmly. Expanded clones are given a class, and other clones once, few, many or no size at all.

size: few; J: TRBJ2-1; V: TRBV18; D: NA; DNA: TGTGCCAGCTCACCCAGGTCTAACAATGAGCAGTTCTTC; CDR3: CASSPRSNNEQFF
size: few; J: TRBJ2-1; V: TRBV5-1; D: TRBD2; DNA: TGCGCCAGCAGCTTGGGGGCTGGGACTAGCGGCTACAATGAGCAGTTCTTC; CDR3: CASSLGAGTSGYNEQFF
size: NA; J: TRBJ2-5; V: TRBV20-1; D: NA; DNA: TGCAGCCATGCCTACGGGGAGACCCAGTACTTC; CDR3: CSHAYGETQYF
size: NA; J: TRBJ2-7; V: TRBV28; D: TRBD2; DNA: TGTGCCAGCAGTTCGCCGGGACTAGCGGGAGACGAGCAGTACTTC; CDR3: CASSSPGLAGDEQYF
size: few; J: TRBJ2-3; V: TRBV7-2; D: NA; DNA: TGTGCCAGCAGCTCCAGGGTGGTGGCAGATACGCAGTATTTT; CDR3: CASSSRVVADTQYF
size: few; J: TRBJ2-1; V: TRBV7-2; D: TRBD2; DNA: TGTGCCAGCACTTGGGACGGGAGGGATTACAATGAGCAGTTCTTC; CDR3: CASTWDGRDYNEQFF
size: NA; J: TRBJ2-5; V: TRBV20-1; D: NA; DNA: TGCAGTGCTAGTACTAGCGAGACCCAGTACTTC; CDR3: CSASTSETQYF
size: few; J: TRBJ2-1; V: TRBV7-9; D: TRBD2; DNA: TGTGCCAGCAGCTTAGTGGCGGGAGGGCCCCATGAGCAGTTCTTC; CDR3: CASSLVAGGPHEQFF
size: NA; J: TRBJ2-1; V: TRBV28; D: NA; DNA: TGTGCCAGCAGTATCGTTTATGAGCAGTTCTTC; CDR3: CASSIVYEQFF
size: NA; J: TRBJ2-5; V: TRBV7-3; D: TRBD1; DNA: TGTGCCAGCAGCGCCGGGGACAGTAAAGAGACCCAGTACTTC; CDR3: CASSAGDSKETQYF
size: NA; J: TRBJ2-1; V: TRBV30; D: TRBD2; DNA: TGTGCCTGGAGTGGGACTAGCCGAGTTAATGAGCAGTTCTTC; CDR3: CAWSGTSRVNEQFF
size: NA; J: TRBJ2-5; V: TRBV7-2; D: NA; DNA: TGTGCCAGCAGCTTGGTCATGGAGGAGACCCAGTACTTC; CDR3: CASSLVMEETQYF
size: NA; J: TRBJ2-7; V: TRBV6-5; D: TRBD2; DNA: TGTGCCAGCAGTTTAGCGGGATTGCCAGCCTACGAGCAGTACTTC; CDR3: CASSLAGLPAYEQYF
size: few; J: TRBJ2-3; V: TRBV4-3; D: NA; DNA: TGCGCCAGCAGCCAAGAAGGCCATAGCGGCACAGATACGCAGTATTTT; CDR3: CASSQEGHSGTDTQYF
size: NA; J: TRBJ1-3; V: TRBV10-3; D: NA; DNA: TGTGCCATAACGACAGGCTCTGGAAACACCATATATTTT; CDR3: CAITTGSGNTIYF
size: once; J: TRBJ2-7; V: TRBV25-1; D: NA; DNA: TGTGCCAGCAGTGAATCAGACAGCCCCTACGAGCAGTACTTC; CDR3: CASSESDSPYEQYF
size: NA; J: TRBJ2-1; V: TRBV4-3; D: TRBD2; DNA: TGCGCCAGCAGCCAAGTTCGGAGCGGGAGTACACATGAGCAGTTCTTC; CDR3: CASSQVRSGSTHEQFF
size: NA; J: TRBJ2-3; V: TRBV7-9; D: NA; DNA: TGTGCCAGCAGTCGTCGGGCAGATACGCAGTATTTT; CDR3: CASSRRADTQYF
size: NA; J: TRBJ1-5; V: TRBV14; D: TRBD1; DNA: TGTGCCAGCAGCCAAGATCCAACAGGGGATCAGCCCCAGCATTTT; CDR3: CASSQDPTGDQPQHF
size: few; J: TRBJ2-7; V: TRBV6-1; D: NA; DNA: TGTGCCAGCAGTCAGGACAGTCGCGAGCAGTACTTC; CDR3: CASSQDSREQYF
size: NA; J: TRBJ1-5; V: TRBV18; D: NA; DNA: TGTGCCAGCTCACCTGACAGGTCCCATCAGCCCCAGCATTTT; CDR3: CASSPDRSHQPQHF
size: NA; J: TRBJ1-1; V: TRBV6-6; D: NA; DNA: TGTGCCAGCAGCTCAGGGATTCGGACTGAAGCTTTCTTT; CDR3: CASSSGIRTEAFF
size: NA; J: TRBJ2-7; V: TRBV7-9; D: TRBD2; DNA: TGTGCCAGCAGCTCCGGGACTAGGGGGTCGGGGCAGTACTTC; CDR3: CASSSGTRGSGQYF
size: NA; J: TRBJ2-3; V: TRBV5-4; D: NA; DNA: TGTGCCAGCAGCGACAAGCTCACAGATACGCAGTATTTT; CDR3: CASSDKLTDTQYF
size: NA; J: TRBJ2-2; V: TRBV19; D: NA; DNA: TGTGCCAGTCGGACTCACTTCGGGGAGCTGTTTTTT; CDR3: CASRTHFGELFF
size: few; J: TRBJ1-5; V: TRBV7-2; D: NA; DNA: TGTGCCAGCAGCTTAGAGAGGTTTCAGCCCCAGCATTTT; CDR3: CASSLERFQPQHF
size: few; J: TRBJ2-3; V: TRBV29-1; D: NA; DNA: TGCAGCGTCCGCCAGCGGAGCTTCACAGATACGCAGTATTTT; CDR3: CSVRQRSFTDTQYF
size: few; J: TRBJ2-2; V: TRBV5-6; D: TRBD2; DNA: TGTGCCAGCAGCTTGGGGACTAGGTTTTACACCGGGGAGCTGTTTTTT; CDR3: CASSLGTRFYTGELFF
size: NA; J: TRBJ2-6; V: TRBV28; D: NA; DNA: TGTGCCAGTCTAGGGGGAGGGACTGGGGCCAACGTCCTGACTTTC; CDR3: CASLGGGTGANVLTF